Presented here are 5 T cell receptor beta chains from one specimen sequenced in a study of T-cell memory formation after mild COVID-19. TCRdb reprocessed the 5' RACE reads via MiXCR and lists one record per CDR3 protein. This sample has about 240,000 distinct CDR3 sequences, with roughly 10% found just once. Source material: PBMCs or a T cell subset sorted from them (not recorded which). These receptors were taken from a man younger than 35 who had mild COVID-19 (a few samples of this study predate the infection). Cell type and time point are not known.

This sequence joins TRBV9 and TRBJ2-3; no reliable D call. Germline CDR1 reads SGDLS; CDR2 reads YYNGEE. The CDR3 spans 14 residues. Between the trimmed V and J ends, which lost 3 bases and 6 bases, there was a span of 14 bases. The CDR3 region is CASSAIEFGDTQYF. CDR3 in DNA: TGTGCCAGCAGCGCAATCGAATTTGGGGATACGCAGTATTTT.

This clonotype was picked up a small number of times. CDR3 amino acids: CASSWEWVQYF. The CDR3 region has the DNA TGTGCCAGCAGCTGGGAGTGGGTGCAGTACTTC. The chain carries TRBV7-2 and TRBJ2-7, with D maybe TRBD2 (5 bases). V lost 4 bases, J lost 9 bases, and 10 bases lay in between. The CDR3 is 11 residues long. From germline, CDR1 is SGHTA and CDR2 FQGNSA.

The sample holds a few counts of this clonotype. The V gene is TRBV20-1, the J gene TRBJ1-6; possible D gene TRBD1, 5 bases. The ends were cut back, 2 bases at V and 7 bases at J, with 15 bases in the middle. CDR1 and CDR2 from the germline V gene are DFQATT and SNEGSKA (reference sequence). CDR3 length: 15 amino acids. The CDR3 is CSARSPYGGNSPLHF. Written as DNA, the CDR3 is TGCAGTGCTAGAAGTCCTTATGGGGGGAATTCACCCCTCCACTTT.

V gene TRBV4-2 combines with J gene TRBJ2-3, with 10 bases fitting TRBD2. This CDR3 has 14 amino acids. The trim removed 8 bases at V and 11 bases at J, leaving 13 bases unmatched. Germline lookup yields CDR1 LGHNA and CDR2 YNFKEQ. CDR3 in amino acids: CASRSSGGTPKQYF. The CDR3 DNA is TGTGCCAGCCGATCTAGCGGGGGTACTCCCAAGCAGTATTTT.

This clonotype was picked up many times. This chain joins TRBV5-1 and TRBJ1-2; no definite D call. Germline V gene sequence: CDR1 SGHRS, CDR2 YFSETQ. This CDR3 has 14 residues. V lost 0 bases, J lost 0 bases, and 6 bases lay in between. CDR3 loop: CASSLETANYGYTF. CDR3 bases: TGCGCCAGCAGCTTGGAAACAGCTAACTATGGCTACACCTTC.